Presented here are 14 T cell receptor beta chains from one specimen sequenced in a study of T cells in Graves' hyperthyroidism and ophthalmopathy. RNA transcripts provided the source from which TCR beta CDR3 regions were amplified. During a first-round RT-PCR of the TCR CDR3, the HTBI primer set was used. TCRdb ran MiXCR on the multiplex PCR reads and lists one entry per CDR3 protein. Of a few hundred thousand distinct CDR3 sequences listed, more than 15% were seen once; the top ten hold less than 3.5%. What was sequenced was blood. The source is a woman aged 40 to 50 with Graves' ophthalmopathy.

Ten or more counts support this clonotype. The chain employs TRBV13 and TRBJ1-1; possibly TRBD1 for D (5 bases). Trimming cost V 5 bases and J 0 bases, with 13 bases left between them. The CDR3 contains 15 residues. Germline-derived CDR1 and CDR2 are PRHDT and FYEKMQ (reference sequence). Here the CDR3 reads CASSASGSMNTEAFF. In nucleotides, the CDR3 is TGTGCCAGCAGCGCCTCAGGGTCAATGAACACTGAAGCTTTCTTT.

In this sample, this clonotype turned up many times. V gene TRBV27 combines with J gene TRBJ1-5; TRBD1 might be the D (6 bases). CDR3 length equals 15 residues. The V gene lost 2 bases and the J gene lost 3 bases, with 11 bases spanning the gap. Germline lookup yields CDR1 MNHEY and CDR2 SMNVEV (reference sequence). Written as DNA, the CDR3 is TGTGCCAGCAGTTTAGGGGGGGCCTTCAATCAGCCCCAGCATTTT. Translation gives CASSLGGAFNQPQHF.

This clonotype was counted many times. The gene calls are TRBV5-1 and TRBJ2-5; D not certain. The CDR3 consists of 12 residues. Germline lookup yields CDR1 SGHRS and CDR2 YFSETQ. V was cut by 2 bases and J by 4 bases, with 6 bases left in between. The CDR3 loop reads CASSLEVETQYF. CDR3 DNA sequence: TGCGCCAGCAGCTTAGAAGTAGAGACCCAGTACTTC.

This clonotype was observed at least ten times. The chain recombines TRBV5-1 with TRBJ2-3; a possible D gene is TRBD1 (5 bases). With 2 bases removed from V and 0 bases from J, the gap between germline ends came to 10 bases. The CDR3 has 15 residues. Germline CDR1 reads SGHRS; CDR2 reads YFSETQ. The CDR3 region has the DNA TGCGCCAGCAGCTTAGACAGCTCTAGCACAGATACGCAGTATTTT. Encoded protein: CASSLDSSSTDTQYF.

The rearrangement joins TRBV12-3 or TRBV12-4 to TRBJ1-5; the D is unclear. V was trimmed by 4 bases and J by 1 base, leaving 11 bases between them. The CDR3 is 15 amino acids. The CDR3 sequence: CASSYGGSSNQPQHF. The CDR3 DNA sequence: TGTGCCAGCAGTTACGGCGGTTCAAGCAATCAGCCCCAGCATTTT.

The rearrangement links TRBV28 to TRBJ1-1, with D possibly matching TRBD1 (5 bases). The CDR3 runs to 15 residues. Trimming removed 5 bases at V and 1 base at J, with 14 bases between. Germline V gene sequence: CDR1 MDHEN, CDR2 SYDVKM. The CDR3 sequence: CASSLARGGNTEAFF. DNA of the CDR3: TGTGCCAGCAGTCTAGCTCGGGGGGGGAACACTGAAGCTTTCTTT.

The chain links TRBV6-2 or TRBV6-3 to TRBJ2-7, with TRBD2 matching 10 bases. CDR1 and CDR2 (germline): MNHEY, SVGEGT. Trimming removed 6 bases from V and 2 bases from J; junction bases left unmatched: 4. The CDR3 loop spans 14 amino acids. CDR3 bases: TGTGCCAGCAGCGGACTAGCGGCAACCTACGAGCAGTACTTC. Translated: CASSGLAATYEQYF.

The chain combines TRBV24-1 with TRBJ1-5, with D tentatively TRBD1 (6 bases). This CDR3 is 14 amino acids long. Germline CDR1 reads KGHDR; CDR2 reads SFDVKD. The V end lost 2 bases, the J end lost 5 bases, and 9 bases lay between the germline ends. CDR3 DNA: TGTGCCACCAGTGATTCGGACAGCCATCAGCCCCAGCATTTT. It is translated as CATSDSDSHQPQHF.

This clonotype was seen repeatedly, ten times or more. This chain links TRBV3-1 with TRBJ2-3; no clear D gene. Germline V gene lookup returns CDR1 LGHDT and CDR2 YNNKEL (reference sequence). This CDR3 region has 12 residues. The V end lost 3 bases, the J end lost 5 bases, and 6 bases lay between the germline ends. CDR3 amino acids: CASSHHRDTQYF. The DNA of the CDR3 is TGTGCCAGCAGCCATCATAGAGATACGCAGTATTTT.

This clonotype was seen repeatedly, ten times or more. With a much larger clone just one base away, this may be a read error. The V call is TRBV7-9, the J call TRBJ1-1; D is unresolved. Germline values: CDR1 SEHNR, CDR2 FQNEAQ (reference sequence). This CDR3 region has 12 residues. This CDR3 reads CAGSLLGTEAFF. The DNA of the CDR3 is TGTGCCGGCAGCTTGCTAGGGACTGAAGCTTTCTTT.

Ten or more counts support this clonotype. DNA for the CDR3: TGTGCCAGCAGCGCCCGGGACAGCCCCTACAATGAGCAGTTCTTC. This encodes CASSARDSPYNEQFF. The chain carries TRBV11-1 and TRBJ2-1; 7 positions agree with TRBD1. The CDR3 consists of 15 residues. Losses at the gene ends were 5 bases for V and 2 bases for J; bases not matched to a gene: 6. Germline V gene sequence: CDR1 SGHAT, CDR2 FQDESV (reference sequence).

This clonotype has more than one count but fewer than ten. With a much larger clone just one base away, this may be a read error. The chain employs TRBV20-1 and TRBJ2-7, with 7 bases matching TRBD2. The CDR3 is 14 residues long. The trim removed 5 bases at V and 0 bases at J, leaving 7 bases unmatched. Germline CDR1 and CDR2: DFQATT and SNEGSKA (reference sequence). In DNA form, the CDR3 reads TGCAGTGCTCCTCCGGGACTAACCTCCTACGAGCAGTACTTC. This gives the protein CSAPPGLTSYEQYF.

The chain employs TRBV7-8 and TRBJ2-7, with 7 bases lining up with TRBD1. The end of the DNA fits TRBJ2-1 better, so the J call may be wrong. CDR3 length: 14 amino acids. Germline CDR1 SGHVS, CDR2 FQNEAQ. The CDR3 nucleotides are TGTGCCAGCAGCTACAGGGGTCTAACCTACGAGCAGTTCTTC. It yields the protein CASSYRGLTYEQFF.

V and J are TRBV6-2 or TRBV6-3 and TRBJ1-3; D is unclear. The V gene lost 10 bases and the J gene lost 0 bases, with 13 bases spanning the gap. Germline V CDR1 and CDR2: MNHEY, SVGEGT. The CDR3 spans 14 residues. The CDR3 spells CATKDYNSGNTIYF. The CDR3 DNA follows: TGTGCCACCAAGGACTATAACTCTGGAAACACCATATATTTT.